This record covers a single T cell receptor (beta chain). Its target is unknown. Clones were read by immunoSEQ multiplex PCR, and TCRdb kept only the in-frame ones, dropping some. The sample contains about 130,000 clones, about 88% of which appear only once. Time point reported: baseline pretreatment blood. The treatment: 15 Gy SBRT to primary tumor, nephrectomy 4 weeks later. This sample was included in a study of radiation and T cells in renal cell carcinoma. Whole-study context: Nephrectomy followed 15 Gy stereotactic body radiation by 4 weeks. The study, taken as a whole, reports: Pretreatment tumor biopsies were lacking, so baseline clonotypes are unknown.

Germline V CDR1 and CDR2: MNHEY, SVGAGI. The germline V and J ends were trimmed by 4 bases and 0 bases, with 9 bases remaining between them. The length of the CDR3 is 15 residues. This TCR was sampled from a woman between 50 and 59 years old with renal cell carcinoma. The chain couples TRBV6-5 to TRBJ1-4, with D possibly matching TRBD1 (5 bases). The starting material was blood, obtained from a patient whose treatment included radiotherapy and nephrectomy. This chain's CDR3 is CASSSGPSTNEKLFF. In DNA, the CDR3 is TGTGCCAGCAGTTCAGGGCCGTCAACTAATGAAAAACTGTTTTTT.